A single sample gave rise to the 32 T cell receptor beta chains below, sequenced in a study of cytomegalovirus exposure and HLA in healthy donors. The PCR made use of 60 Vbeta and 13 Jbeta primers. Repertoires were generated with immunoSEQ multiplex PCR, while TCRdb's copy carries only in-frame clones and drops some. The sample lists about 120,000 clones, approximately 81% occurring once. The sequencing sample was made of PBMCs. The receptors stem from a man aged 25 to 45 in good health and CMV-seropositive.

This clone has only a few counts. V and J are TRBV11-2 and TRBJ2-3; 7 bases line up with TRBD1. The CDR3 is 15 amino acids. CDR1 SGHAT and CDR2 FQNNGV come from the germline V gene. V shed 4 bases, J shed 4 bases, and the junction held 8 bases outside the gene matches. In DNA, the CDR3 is TGTGCCAGCAGCTCCCGACAGGGTGGGGCAGATACGCAGTATTTT. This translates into CASSSRQGGADTQYF.

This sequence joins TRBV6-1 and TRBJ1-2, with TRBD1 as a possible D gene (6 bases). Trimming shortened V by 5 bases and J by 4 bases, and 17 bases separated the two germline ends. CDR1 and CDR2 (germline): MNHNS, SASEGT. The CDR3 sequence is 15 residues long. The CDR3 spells CASSNPTGLGYGYTF. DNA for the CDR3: TGTGCCAGCAGTAATCCTACAGGGCTAGGCTATGGCTACACCTTC.

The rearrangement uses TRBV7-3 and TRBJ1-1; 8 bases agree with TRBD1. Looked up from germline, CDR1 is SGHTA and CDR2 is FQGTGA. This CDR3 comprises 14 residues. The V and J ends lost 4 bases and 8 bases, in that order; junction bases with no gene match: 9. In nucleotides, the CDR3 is TGTGCCAGCAGCTCAGGACAGGGTGGGGTAGAAGCTTTCTTT. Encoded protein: CASSSGQGGVEAFF.

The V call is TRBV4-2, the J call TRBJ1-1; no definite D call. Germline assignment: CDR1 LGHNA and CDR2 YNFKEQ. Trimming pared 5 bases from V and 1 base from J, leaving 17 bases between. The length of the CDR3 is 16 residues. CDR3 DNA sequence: TGTGCCAGCAGCACTCGACCGGGATTGAGGAACACTGAAGCTTTCTTT. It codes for CASSTRPGLRNTEAFF.

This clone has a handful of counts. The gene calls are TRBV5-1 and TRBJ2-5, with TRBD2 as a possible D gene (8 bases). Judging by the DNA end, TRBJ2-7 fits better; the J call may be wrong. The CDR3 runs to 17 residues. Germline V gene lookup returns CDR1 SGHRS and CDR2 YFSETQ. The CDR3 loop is CASSTYATGREVFEQYF. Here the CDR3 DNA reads TGCGCCAGCAGCACGTATGCGACAGGGCGGGAGGTCTTCGAGCAGTACTTC.

CDR3 coding DNA: TGTGCCAGCAGCGCCGAGACAGGCCACTACAACACTGAAGCTTTCTTT. Encoded protein: CASSAETGHYNTEAFF. The gene calls are TRBV7-2 and TRBJ1-1; tentative D call: TRBD1 (6 bases). Trimming took off 5 bases at V and 2 bases at J, with 18 bases between the two ends. The germline gives CDR1 SGHTA, CDR2 FQGNSA. The CDR3 has 16 residues.

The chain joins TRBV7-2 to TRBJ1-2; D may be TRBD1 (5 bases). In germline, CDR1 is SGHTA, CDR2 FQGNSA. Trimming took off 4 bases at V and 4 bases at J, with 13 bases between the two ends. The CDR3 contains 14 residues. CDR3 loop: CASSSDGGFYGYTF. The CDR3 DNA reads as TGTGCCAGCAGCTCCGACGGGGGATTCTATGGCTACACCTTC.

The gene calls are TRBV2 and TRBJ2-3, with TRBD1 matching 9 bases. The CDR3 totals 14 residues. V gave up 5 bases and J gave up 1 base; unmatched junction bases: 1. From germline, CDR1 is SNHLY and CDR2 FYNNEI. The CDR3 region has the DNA TGTGCCAGCAGTCGGGACAGGGGCACAGATACGCAGTATTTT. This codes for CASSRDRGTDTQYF.

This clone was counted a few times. DNA for the CDR3: TGTGCCAGCAGCGTAGGTTACAGGGGTTACGAGCAGTACTTC. The encoded protein is CASSVGYRGYEQYF. The chain has TRBV9 and TRBJ2-5; TRBD1 aligns across 7 bases. TRBJ2-7 matches the DNA end more closely, so the J call is doubtful. This CDR3 is built from 14 residues. Germline assignment: CDR1 SGDLS and CDR2 YYNGEE.

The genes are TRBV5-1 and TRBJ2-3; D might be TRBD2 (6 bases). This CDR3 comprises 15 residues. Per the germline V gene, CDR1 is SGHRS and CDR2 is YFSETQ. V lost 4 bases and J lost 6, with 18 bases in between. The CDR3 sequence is CASSPSAVMTDTQYF. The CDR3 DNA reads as TGCGCCAGCAGCCCTAGCGCGGTGATGACTGATACGCAGTATTTT.

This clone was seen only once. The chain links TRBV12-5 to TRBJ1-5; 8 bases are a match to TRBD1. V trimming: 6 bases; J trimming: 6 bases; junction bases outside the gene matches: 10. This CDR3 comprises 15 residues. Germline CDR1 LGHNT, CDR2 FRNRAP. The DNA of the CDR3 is TGTGCTAGTGGGACGACAGGGGCGGGAAGTCAGCCCCAGCATTTT. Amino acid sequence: CASGTTGAGSQPQHF.

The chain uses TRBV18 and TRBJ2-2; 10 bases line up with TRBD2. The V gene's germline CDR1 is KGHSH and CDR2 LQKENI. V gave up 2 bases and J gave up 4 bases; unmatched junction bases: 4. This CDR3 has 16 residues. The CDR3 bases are TGTGCCAGCTCACCAATAGCGGGAGGTGCCACCGGGGAGCTGTTTTTT. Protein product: CASSPIAGGATGELFF. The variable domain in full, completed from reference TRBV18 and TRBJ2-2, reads NAGVMQNPRHLVRRRGQEARLRCSPMKGHSHVYWYRQLPEEGLKFMVYLQKENIIDESGMPKERFSAEFPKEGPSILRIQQVVRGDSAAYFCASSPIAGGATGELFFGEGSRLTVL.

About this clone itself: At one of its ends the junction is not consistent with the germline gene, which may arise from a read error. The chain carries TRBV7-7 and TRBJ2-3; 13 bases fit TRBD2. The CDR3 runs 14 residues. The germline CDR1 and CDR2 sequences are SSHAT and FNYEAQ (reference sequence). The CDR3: CASSTRTSGSPQYF. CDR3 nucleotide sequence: TGTGCTAGCAGCACTCGGACTAGCGGGAGTCCGCAGTATTTT.

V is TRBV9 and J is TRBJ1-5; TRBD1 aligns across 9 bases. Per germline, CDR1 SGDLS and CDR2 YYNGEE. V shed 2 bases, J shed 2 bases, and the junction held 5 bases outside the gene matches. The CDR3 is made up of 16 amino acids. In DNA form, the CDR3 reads TGTGCCAGCAGCGTTCACAGGGGGCAGGGCAATCAGCCCCAGCATTTT. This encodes CASSVHRGQGNQPQHF.

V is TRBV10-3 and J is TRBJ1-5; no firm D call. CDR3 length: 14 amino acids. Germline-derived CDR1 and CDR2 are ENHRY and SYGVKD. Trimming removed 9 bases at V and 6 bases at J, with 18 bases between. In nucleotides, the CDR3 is TGTGCCATATCCGCAGGTAATAGCGGTCAGCCCCAGCATTTT. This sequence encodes CAISAGNSGQPQHF.

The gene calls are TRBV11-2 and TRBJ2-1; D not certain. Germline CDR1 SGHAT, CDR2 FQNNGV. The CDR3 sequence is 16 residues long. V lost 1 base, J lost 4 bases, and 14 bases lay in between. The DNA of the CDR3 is TGTGCCAGCAGCTTAGTCCTCCAGTACGCTTACAATGAGCAGTTCTTC. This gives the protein CASSLVLQYAYNEQFF.

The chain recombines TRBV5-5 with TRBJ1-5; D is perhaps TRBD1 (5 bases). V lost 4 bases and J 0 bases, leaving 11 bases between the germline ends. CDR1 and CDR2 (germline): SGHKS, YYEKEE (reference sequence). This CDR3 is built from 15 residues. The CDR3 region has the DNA TGTGCCAGCAGCCCCGACAGTTATAGCAATCAGCCCCAGCATTTT. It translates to CASSPDSYSNQPQHF.

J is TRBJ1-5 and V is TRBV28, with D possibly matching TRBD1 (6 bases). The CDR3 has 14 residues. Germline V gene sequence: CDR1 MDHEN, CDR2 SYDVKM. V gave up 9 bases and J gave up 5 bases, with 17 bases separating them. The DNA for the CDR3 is TGTGCCAGTTACGGGGGGGCCAGGGATCAGCCCCAGCATTTT. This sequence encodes CASYGGARDQPQHF.

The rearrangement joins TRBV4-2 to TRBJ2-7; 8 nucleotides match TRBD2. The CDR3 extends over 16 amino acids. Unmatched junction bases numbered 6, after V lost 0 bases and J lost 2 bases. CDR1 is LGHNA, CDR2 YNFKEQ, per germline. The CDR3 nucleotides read TGTGCCAGCAGCCAAGATTCCCAGCGGGGGACCTACGAGCAGTACTTC. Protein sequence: CASSQDSQRGTYEQYF.

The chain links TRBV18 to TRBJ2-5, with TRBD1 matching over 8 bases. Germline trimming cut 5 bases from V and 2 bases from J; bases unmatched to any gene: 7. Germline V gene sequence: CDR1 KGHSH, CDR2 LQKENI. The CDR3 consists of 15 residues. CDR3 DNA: TGTGCCAGCTCATCCGGGACAGGCATTCAAGAGACCCAGTACTTC. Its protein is CASSSGTGIQETQYF.

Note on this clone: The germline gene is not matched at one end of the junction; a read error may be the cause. CDR3 sequence (DNA): TGCGCCAGCAGGTTGGGGGGACTAGCGGGGGGGCCGGACGAGCAGTACTTC. This translates into CASRLGGLAGGPDEQYF. V and J are TRBV5-1 and TRBJ2-5; TRBD2 aligns across 16 bases. The J call may be mistaken, given a closer DNA end match to TRBJ2-7. Germline V gene data show CDR1 as SGHRS and CDR2 as YFSETQ. The CDR3 is 17 residues long.

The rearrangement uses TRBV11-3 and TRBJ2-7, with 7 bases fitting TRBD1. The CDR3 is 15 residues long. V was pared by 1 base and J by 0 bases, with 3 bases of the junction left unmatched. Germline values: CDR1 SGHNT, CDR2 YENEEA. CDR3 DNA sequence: TGTGCCAGCAGCTTAGGACAGGGAAACTCCTACGAGCAGTACTTC. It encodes CASSLGQGNSYEQYF.

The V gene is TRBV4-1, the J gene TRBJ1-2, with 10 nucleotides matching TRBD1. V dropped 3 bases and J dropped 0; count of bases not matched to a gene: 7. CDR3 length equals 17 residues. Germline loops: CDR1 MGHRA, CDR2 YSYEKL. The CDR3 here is CASSHLIGTGANYGYTF. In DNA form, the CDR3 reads TGCGCCAGCAGCCATCTTATCGGGACAGGGGCTAACTATGGCTACACCTTC.

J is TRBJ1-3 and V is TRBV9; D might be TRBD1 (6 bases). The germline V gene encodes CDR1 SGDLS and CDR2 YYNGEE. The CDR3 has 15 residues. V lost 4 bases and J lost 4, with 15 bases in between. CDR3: CASSSLGAGGNTIYF. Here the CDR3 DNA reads TGTGCCAGCAGCTCCTTGGGGGCAGGGGGAAACACCATATATTTT.

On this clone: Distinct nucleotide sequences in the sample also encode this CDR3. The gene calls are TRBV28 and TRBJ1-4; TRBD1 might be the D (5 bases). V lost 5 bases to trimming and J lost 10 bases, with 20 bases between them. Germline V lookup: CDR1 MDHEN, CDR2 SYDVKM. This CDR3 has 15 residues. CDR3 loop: CASSRGRTGPVKLFF. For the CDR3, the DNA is TGTGCCAGCAGTCGCGGGAGGACGGGACCAGTAAAACTGTTTTTT.

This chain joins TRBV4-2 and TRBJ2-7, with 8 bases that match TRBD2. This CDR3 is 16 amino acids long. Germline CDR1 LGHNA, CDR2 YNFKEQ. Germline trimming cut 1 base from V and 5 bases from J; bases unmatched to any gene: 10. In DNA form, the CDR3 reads TGTGCCAGCAGCCAAGGGGCCGGGACTAGGGTTCACGAGCAGTACTTC. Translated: CASSQGAGTRVHEQYF.

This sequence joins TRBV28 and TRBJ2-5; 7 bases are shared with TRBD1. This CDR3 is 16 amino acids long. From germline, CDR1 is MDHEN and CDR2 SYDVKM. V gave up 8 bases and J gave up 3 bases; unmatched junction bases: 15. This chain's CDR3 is CASQFQSGRGKETQYF. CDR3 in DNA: TGTGCCAGCCAGTTTCAGTCAGGCAGGGGGAAAGAGACCCAGTACTTC.

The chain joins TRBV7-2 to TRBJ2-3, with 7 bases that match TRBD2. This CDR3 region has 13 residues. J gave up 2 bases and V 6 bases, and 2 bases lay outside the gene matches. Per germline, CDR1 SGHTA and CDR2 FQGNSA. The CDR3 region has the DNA TGTGCCAGCAGACGGGGGGACACAGATACGCAGTATTTT. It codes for CASRRGDTDTQYF. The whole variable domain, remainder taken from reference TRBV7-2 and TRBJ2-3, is GAGVSQSPSNKVTEKGKDVELRCDPISGHTALYWYRQSLGQGLEFLIYFQGNSAPDKSGLPSDRFSAERTGGSVSTLTIQRTQQEDSAVYLCASRRGDTDTQYFGPGTRLTVL.

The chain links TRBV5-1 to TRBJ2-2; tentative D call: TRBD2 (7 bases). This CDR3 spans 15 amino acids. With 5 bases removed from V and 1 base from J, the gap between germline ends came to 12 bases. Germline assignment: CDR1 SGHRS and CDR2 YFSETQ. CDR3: CASRGGGLNTGELFF. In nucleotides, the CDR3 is TGCGCCAGCAGAGGGGGGGGCCTGAACACCGGGGAGCTGTTTTTT.

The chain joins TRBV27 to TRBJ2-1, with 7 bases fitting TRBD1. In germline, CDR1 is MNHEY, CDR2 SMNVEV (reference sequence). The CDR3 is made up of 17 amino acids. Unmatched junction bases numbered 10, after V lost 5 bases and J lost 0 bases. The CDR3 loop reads CASSPSWTGHSYNEQFF. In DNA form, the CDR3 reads TGTGCCAGCAGTCCCTCTTGGACAGGCCACTCCTACAATGAGCAGTTCTTC.

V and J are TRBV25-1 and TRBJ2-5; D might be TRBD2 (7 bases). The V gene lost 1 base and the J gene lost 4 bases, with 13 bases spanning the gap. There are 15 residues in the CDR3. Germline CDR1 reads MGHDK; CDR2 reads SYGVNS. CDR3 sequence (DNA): TGTGCCAGCAGTGAATGGAGGGGGGGGTTAGAGACCCAGTACTTC. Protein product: CASSEWRGGLETQYF. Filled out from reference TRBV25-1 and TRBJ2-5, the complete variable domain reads EADIYQTPRYLVIGTGKKITLECSQTMGHDKMYWYQQDPGMELHLIHYSYGVNSTEKGDLSSESTVSRIRTEHFPLTLESARPSHTSQYLCASSEWRGGLETQYFGPGTRLLVL.

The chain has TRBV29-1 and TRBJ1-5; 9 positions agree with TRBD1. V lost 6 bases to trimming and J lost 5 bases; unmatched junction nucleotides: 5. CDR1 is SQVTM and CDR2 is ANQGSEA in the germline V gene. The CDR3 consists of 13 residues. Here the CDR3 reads CSVARDRDQPQHF. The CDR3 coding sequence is TGCAGCGTCGCCCGGGACAGGGATCAGCCCCAGCATTTT.